This TCR beta chain was identified in a study of blood T cell repertoires in COVID-19. Background on the study: The origin of the acute and convalescent COVID-19 samples was the United States, Italy and Spain. Nucleic acid was either cDNA or gDNA, and it came from T cells, B-cell-depleted T cells, or PBMCs.

The Seattle patients, enrolled during active infection, were followed longitudinally. This clone has only one observation. This CDR3 comprises 14 residues. In germline, CDR1 is SNHLY, CDR2 FYNNEI. J was trimmed by 7 bases and V by 8 bases; bases with no gene match: 7. Per the original data handling: Estimation of nucleated cell counts relied on the amplification of reference gene primers. Sequencing used immunoSEQ multiplex PCR; TCRdb keeps in-frame clones, though not all of them. The V and J calls and clone size were taken over from that table, and D and trimming were inferred from the DNA. The sample has 140,000 to 150,000 clones, about 85% seen once.

Source material: peripheral blood. This TCR was sampled from a human donor with COVID-19, enrolled during active disease. The donor label of this sample is uncertain. The chain joins TRBV2 to TRBJ2-1, with 11 bases that match TRBD1. In nucleotides, the CDR3 is TGTGCCAGCCTGCGGGACAGGGGGGGGAATGAGCAGTTCTTC. Protein sequence: CASLRDRGGNEQFF.